The clone carrying this T cell receptor (beta chain) appeared once. Germline-derived CDR1 and CDR2 are ENHRY and SYGVKD. The CDR3 is 14 residues long. The trim removed 10 bases at V and 1 base at J, leaving 5 bases unmatched. TCRdb reprocessed the PCR reads with MiXCR, giving one entry per CDR3 protein. The table shows some 84,000 distinct CDR3 sequences, with 51% occurring only once. This specimen belongs to a study of CDR3 diversity in severe acne. Sequenced input: blood. The sequence derives from a male donor in good health, without acne. The chain has TRBV10-3 and TRBJ1-1; 11 bases fit TRBD1. The CDR3 DNA sequence: TGTGCCACACGGACAGGGGGCAGGAACACTGAAGCTTTCTTT. As protein: CATRTGGRNTEAFF.